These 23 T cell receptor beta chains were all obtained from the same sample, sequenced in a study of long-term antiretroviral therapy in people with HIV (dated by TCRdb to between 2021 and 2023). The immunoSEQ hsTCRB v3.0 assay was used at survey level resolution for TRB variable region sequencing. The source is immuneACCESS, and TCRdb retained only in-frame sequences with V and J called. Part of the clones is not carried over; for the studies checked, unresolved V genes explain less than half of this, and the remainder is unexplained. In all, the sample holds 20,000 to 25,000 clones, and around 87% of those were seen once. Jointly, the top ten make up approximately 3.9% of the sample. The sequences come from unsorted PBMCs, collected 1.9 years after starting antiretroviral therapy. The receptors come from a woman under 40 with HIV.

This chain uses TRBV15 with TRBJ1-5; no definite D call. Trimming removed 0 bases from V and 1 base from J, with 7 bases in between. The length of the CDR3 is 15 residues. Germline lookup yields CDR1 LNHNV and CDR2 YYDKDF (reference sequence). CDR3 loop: CATSRDPGSNQPQHF. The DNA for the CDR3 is TGTGCCACCAGCAGAGATCCCGGAAGCAATCAGCCCCAGCATTTT. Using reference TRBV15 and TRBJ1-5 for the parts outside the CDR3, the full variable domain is DAMVIQNPRYQVTQFGKPVTLSCSQTLNHNVMYWYQQKSSQAPKLLFHYYDKDFNNEADTPDNFQSRRPNTSFCFLDIRSPGLGDTAMYLCATSRDPGSNQPQHFGDGTRLSIL.

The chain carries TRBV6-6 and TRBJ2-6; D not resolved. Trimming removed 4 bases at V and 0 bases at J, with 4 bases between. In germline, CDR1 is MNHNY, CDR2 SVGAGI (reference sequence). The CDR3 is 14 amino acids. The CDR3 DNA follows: TGTGCCAGCAGTTCAAACTCTGGGGCCAACGTCCTGACTTTC. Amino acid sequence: CASSSNSGANVLTF.

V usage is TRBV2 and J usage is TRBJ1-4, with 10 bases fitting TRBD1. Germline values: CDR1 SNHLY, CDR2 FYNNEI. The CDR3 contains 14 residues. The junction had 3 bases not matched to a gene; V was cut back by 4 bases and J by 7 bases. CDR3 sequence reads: CASSGQGALEKLFF. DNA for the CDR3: TGTGCCAGCAGTGGACAGGGGGCTCTTGAAAAACTGTTTTTT.

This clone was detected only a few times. The CDR3: CASSFTVDTQYF. CDR3 nucleotide sequence: TGTGCCAGCAGCTTCACGGTAGATACGCAGTATTTT. V is TRBV7-6 and J is TRBJ2-3; D unresolved. Per germline, CDR1 SGHVS and CDR2 FNYEAQ. Between the trimmed V and J ends, which lost 3 bases and 5 bases, there was a span of 6 bases. There are 12 residues in the CDR3.

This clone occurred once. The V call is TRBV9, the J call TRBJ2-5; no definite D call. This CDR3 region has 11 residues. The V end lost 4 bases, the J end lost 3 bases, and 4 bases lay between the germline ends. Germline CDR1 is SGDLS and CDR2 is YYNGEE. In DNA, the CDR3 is TGTGCCAGCAGCAGGGAAGAGACCCAGTACTTC. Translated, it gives CASSREETQYF.

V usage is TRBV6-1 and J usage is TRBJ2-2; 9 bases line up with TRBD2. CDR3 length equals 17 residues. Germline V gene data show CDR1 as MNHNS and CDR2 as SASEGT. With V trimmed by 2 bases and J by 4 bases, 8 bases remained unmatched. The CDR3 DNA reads TGTGCCAGCAGTGAACCGGCGGGGGGGCCTATCACCGGGGAGCTGTTTTTT. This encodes CASSEPAGGPITGELFF.

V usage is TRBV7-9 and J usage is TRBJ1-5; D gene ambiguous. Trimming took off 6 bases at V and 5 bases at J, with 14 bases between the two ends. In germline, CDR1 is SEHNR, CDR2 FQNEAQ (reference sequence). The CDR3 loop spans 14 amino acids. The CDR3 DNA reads TGTGCCAGCAGTTCAACCGGCAGGCATCAGCCCCAGCATTTT. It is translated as CASSSTGRHQPQHF. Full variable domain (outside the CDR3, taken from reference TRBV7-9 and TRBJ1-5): DTGVSQNPRHKITKRGQNVTFRCDPISEHNRLYWYRQTLGQGPEFLTYFQNEAQLEKSRLLSDRFSAERPKGSFSTLEIQRTEQGDSAMYLCASSSTGRHQPQHFGDGTRLSIL.

CDR3 nucleotide sequence: TGTGCCAGCAGTTCGCTGACAGGGGCGCTGTTCTATGGCTACACCTTC. Protein: CASSSLTGALFYGYTF. This chain uses TRBV6-5 with TRBJ1-2; 8 bases map to TRBD1. V was clipped by 4 bases and J by 4 bases; unmatched bases: 11. This CDR3 has 16 residues. The germline V gene has CDR1 MNHEY and CDR2 SVGAGI.

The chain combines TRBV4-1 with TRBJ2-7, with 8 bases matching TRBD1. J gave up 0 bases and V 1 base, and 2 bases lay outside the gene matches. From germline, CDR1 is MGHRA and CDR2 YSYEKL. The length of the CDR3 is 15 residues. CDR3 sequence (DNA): TGCGCCAGCAGCCAAGGTGACAGGGGCTCCTACGAGCAGTACTTC. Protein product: CASSQGDRGSYEQYF.

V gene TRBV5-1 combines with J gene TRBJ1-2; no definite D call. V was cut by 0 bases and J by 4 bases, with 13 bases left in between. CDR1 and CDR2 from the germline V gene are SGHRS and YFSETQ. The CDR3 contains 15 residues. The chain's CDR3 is CASSLVEGGGYGYTF. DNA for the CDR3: TGCGCCAGCAGCTTGGTCGAGGGCGGCGGCTATGGCTACACCTTC.

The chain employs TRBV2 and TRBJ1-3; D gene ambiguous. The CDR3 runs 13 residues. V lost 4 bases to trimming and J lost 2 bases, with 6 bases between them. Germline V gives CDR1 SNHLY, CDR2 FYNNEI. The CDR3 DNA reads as TGTGCCAGCAGTGTCTGGGCTGGAAACACCATATATTTT. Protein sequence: CASSVWAGNTIYF.

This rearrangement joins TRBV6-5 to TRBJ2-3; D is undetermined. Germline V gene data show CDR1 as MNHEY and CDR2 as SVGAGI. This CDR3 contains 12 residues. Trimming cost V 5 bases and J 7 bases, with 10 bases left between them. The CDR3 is CASSGRENTQYF. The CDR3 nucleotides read TGTGCCAGCAGTGGCCGTGAGAATACGCAGTATTTT.

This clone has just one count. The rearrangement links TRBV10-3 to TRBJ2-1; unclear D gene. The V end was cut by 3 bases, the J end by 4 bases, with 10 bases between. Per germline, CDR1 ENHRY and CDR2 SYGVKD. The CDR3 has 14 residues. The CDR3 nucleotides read TGTGCCATCAGTGAAGAACTCCGATACAATGAGCAGTTCTTC. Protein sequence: CAISEELRYNEQFF.

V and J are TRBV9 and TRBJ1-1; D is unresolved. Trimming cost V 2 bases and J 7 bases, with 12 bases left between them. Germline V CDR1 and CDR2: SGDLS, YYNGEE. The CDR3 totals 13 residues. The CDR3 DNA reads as TGTGCCAGCAGCGTGGTGGGTTTTGGTGAAGCTTTCTTT. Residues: CASSVVGFGEAFF. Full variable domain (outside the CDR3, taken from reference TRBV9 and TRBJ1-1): DSGVTQTPKHLITATGQRVTLRCSPRSGDLSVYWYQQSLDQGLQFLIQYYNGEERAKGNILERFSAQQFPDLHSELNLSSLELGDSALYFCASSVVGFGEAFFGQGTRLTVV.

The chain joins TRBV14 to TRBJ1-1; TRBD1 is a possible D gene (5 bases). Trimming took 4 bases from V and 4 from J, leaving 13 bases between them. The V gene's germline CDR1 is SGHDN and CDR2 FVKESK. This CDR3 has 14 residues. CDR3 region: CASSPLEGRTEAFF. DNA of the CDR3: TGTGCCAGCAGCCCCCTCGAGGGACGCACTGAAGCTTTCTTT.

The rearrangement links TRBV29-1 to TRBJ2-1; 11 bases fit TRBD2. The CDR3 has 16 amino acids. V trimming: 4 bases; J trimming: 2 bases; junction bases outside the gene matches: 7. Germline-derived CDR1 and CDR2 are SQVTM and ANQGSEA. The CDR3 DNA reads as TGCAGCGTTGTAGGCCCGACTAGCGGGGCCTACAATGAGCAGTTCTTC. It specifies CSVVGPTSGAYNEQFF.

CDR3 protein: CASRLGRNTGELFF. CDR3 DNA sequence: TGTGCCAGCAGATTGGGCCGGAACACCGGGGAGCTGTTTTTT. The genes are TRBV27 and TRBJ2-2; D is uncertain. V was trimmed by 6 bases and J by 1 base, leaving 9 bases between them. The V gene's germline CDR1 is MNHEY and CDR2 SMNVEV (reference sequence). The CDR3 has 14 residues.

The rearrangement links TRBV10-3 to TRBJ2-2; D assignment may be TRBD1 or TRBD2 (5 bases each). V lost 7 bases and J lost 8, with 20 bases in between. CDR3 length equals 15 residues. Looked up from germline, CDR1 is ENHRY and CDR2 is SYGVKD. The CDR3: CAITRTGPPEGELFF. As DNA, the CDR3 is TGTGCCATCACCAGGACGGGACCGCCGGAGGGGGAGCTGTTTTTT.

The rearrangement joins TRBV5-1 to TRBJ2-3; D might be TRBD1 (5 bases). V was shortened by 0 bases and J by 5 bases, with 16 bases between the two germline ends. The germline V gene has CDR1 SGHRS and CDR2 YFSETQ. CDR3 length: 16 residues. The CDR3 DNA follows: TGCGCCAGCAGCTTGGTTTCTACCAGGGATGAAGATACGCAGTATTTT. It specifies CASSLVSTRDEDTQYF.

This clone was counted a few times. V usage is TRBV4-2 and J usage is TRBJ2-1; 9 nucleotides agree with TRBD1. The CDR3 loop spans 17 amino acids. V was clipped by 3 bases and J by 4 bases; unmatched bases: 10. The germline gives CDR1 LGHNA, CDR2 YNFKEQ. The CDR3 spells CASSQNPGQGIYNEQFF. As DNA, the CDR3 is TGTGCCAGCAGCCAGAACCCGGGACAGGGAATTTACAATGAGCAGTTCTTC.

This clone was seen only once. The CDR3 DNA is TGTGCCAGCAGAACCGGGGGACAGGGATTGGATGAGCAGTTCTTC. This encodes CASRTGGQGLDEQFF. This chain uses TRBV6-5 with TRBJ2-1; 9 bases agree with TRBD1. The trim removed 6 bases at V and 8 bases at J, leaving 11 bases unmatched. The CDR3 loop spans 15 amino acids. Looked up from germline, CDR1 is MNHEY and CDR2 is SVGAGI.

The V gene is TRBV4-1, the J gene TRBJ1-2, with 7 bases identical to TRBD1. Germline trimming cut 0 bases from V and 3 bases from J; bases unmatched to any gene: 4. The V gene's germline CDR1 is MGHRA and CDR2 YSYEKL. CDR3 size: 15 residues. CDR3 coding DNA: TGCGCCAGCAGCCAAGACTTGGACAGGCACTATGGCTACACCTTC. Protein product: CASSQDLDRHYGYTF.

The CDR3 sequence is CASSLGSVTDTQYF. Here the CDR3 DNA reads TGCGCCAGCAGCTTGGGGTCGGTTACAGATACGCAGTATTTT. The rearrangement uses TRBV5-1 and TRBJ2-3; D is unclear. The germline gives CDR1 SGHRS, CDR2 YFSETQ. V lost 0 bases and J lost 3, with 8 bases in between. The CDR3 is made up of 14 amino acids.